The rows below give T cell receptor beta chains drawn from one sample of a study of blood T cell repertoires in COVID-19. The method was immunoSEQ multiplex PCR; TCRdb's version includes in-frame clones alone and lacks a portion of them. The sample comprises hundreds of thousands of clones, roughly 89% of which are singletons, and 1.4% rests with the top ten. The sequenced sample was peripheral blood. The receptors shown here come from a young woman with active or convalescent COVID-19. The CDR3 runs from the conserved cysteine through the conserved F or W. D genes are given only for firm matches. Only part of the rows carry a size: once, few, many, or a class if the clone is expanded.

V gene	D gene	clone size	J gene	CDR3 DNA	CDR3 protein
TRBV7-9	TRBD1	NA	TRBJ2-5	TGTGCCAGCAGCATCTACGGACAGGGGGTCGGGGAGACCCAGTACTTC	CASSIYGQGVGETQYF
TRBV5-6	TRBD2	once	TRBJ2-2	TGTGCCAGCAGGTGGGGCCTAGCGGGTAACACCGGGGAGCTGTTTTTT	CASRWGLAGNTGELFF
TRBV5-1	NA	NA	TRBJ2-3	TGCGCCAGCAGCATAAACCAGGGTTGGGCAGCAGATACGCAGTATTTT	CASSINQGWAADTQYF
TRBV12-5	NA	NA	TRBJ1-2	TGTGCTAGTGGTCCAGGGGACGGAAACTATGGCTACACCTTC	CASGPGDGNYGYTF
TRBV4-2	TRBD1	NA	TRBJ2-2	TGTGCCAGCAGCGTATGGAGCCAGGGGGACGACACCGGGGAGCTGTTTTTT	CASSVWSQGDDTGELFF
TRBV10-3	NA	NA	TRBJ1-5	TGTGCCATCACCGCCACAAGCAATCAGCCCCAGCATTTT	CAITATSNQPQHF
TRBV30	NA	few	TRBJ1-3	TGTGCCTGGACAGGTTCTGGAAACACCATATATTTT	CAWTGSGNTIYF
TRBV4-1	TRBD2	NA	TRBJ2-5	TGCGCCAGCCGACCTGGGACTAGCGGGCAAGAGACCCAGTACTTC	CASRPGTSGQETQYF
TRBV29-1	NA	once	TRBJ2-1	TGCAGCATCCGGGACATAAACAATGAGCAGTTCTTC	CSIRDINNEQFF
TRBV6-1	NA	NA	TRBJ2-1	TGTGCCAGCAGTGAAGACGGGTTGGGTGCCGGGGAGCAGTTCTTC	CASSEDGLGAGEQFF
TRBV27	NA	NA	TRBJ1-1	TGTGCCAGCAAGACGGCGAGGCGGAACACTGAAGCTTTCTTT	CASKTARRNTEAFF
TRBV5-6	NA	NA	TRBJ2-5	TGTGCCAGCAGCTTGGCCCCCGCGATCCAAGAGACCCAGTACTTC	CASSLAPAIQETQYF
TRBV12-5	TRBD2	NA	TRBJ2-1	TGTGCTAGTGGTTTGGTACGAAAAGCGGGACGTCTAAATGAGCAGTTCTTC	CASGLVRKAGRLNEQFF
TRBV12-3/TRBV12-4	NA	NA	TRBJ1-1	TGTGCCAGTTTGATTCCAGGGCTCACTGAAGCTTTCTTT	CASLIPGLTEAFF
TRBV5-1	NA	once	TRBJ1-2	TGCGCCAGCAGCTTGCAAGCAGGGGTGGTCCATGGCTACACCTTC	CASSLQAGVVHGYTF
TRBV5-8	NA	NA	TRBJ2-7	TGTGCCAGCAGCCACGGGACTGATACCTACGAGCAGTACTTC	CASSHGTDTYEQYF
TRBV5-6	NA	NA	TRBJ1-2	TGTGCCAGCAGCTTGGACAGAGACTATGGCTACACCTTC	CASSLDRDYGYTF
TRBV14	TRBD1	NA	TRBJ2-3	TGTGCCAGCAGCTTACGGACAGGGGTTAGTACGCAGTATTTT	CASSLRTGVSTQYF
TRBV6-5	NA	once	TRBJ2-1	TGTGCCAGCAGTTACTCGTCCGGGGGCAATGAGCAGTTCTTC	CASSYSSGGNEQFF
TRBV3-1/TRBV3-2	NA	NA	TRBJ2-6	TGTGCCAGCAGCTTGGACAGAGACATGGAATCTGGGGCCAACGTCCTGACTTTC	CASSLDRDMESGANVLTF